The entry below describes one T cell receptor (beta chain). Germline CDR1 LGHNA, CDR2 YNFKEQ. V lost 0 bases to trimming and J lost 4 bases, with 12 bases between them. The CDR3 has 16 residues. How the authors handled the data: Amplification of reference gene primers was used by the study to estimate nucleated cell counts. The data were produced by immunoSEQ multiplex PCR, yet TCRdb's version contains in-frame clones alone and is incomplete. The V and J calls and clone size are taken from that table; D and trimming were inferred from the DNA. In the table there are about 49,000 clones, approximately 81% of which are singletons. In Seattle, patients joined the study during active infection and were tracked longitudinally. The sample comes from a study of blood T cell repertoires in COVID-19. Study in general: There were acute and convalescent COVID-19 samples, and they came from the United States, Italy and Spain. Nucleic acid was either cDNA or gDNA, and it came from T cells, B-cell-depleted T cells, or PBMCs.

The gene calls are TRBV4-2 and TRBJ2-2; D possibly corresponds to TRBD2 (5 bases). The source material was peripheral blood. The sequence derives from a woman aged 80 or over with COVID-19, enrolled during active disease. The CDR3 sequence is CASSQDLLEGTGELFF. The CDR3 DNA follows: TGTGCCAGCAGCCAAGATCTACTAGAGGGCACCGGGGAGCTGTTTTTT.